The clone carrying this T cell receptor beta chain was observed at least ten times. Its antigen is not known. The data were taken from a study of T cells in Graves' hyperthyroidism and ophthalmopathy. Whole-study findings and limits: Researchers found most expanded thyroid clonotypes above 0.001 in blood as well.

Trimming removed 5 bases at V and 5 bases at J, with 27 bases between. This CDR3 has 18 amino acids. The germline V gene encodes CDR1 MDHEN and CDR2 SYDVKM. Amplification of TCR beta CDR3 regions was performed using RNA transcripts as template. A first-round RT-PCR of the TCR CDR3 used the HTBI primer set. A single record per CDR3 protein comes from TCRdb applying MiXCR to the multiplex PCR reads. The sample records about 640,000 distinct CDR3 sequences, around 20% being singletons. The origin of this receptor is a man aged 30 to 45 with Graves' ophthalmopathy. The sample comprised blood. The chain is built from TRBV28 and TRBJ2-5; D is unclear. This chain's CDR3 is CASSPSLGSRSKRETQYF. The CDR3 nucleotides read TGTGCCAGCAGTCCATCCCTAGGGTCTCGTTCGAAAAGGGAGACCCAGTACTTC.